This paragraph covers one T cell receptor beta chain sequence. Its cognate antigen has yet to be identified. No much larger clonotype is one base removed from it; base qualities were not supplied. Library preparation was by the immunoSEQ multiplex PCR assay. A mixture of 60 forward primers for TCR Vbeta segments and 13 reverse primers for TCR Jbeta segments was used in the multiplex PCR. The CDR3 region of rearranged TCR beta genes was amplified from genomic DNA with a multiplex PCR assay. On the Illumina HiSeq System, the amplified TCR beta libraries were sequenced as 87-base-pair reads. The source study handled its data this way. A later analysis counted around 72 million unique TCR beta chains across the 550 to 800 repertoires, and 9 million to 14 million of these chains were shared by at least two donors. Raw reads were error-corrected and collapsed into unique sequences by a nearest-neighbor algorithm in which closely related sequences were merged to remove PCR and sequencing errors. Alignment of CDR3 sequences to IMGT reference sequences was used to assign V, D and J gene segments. For a sequence to be retained, a match of at least six nucleotides was required to both a V gene segment and a J gene segment. A rearrangement counted as productive if the CDR3 had no stop codons and remained in frame with V and J, and every other rearrangement counted as non-productive. Following IMGT convention, CDR3 was defined as the stretch from the second conserved V-encoded cysteine to the conserved J-encoded phenylalanine. The earlier analysis of around 640 of the donors excluded sequences that lacked an unambiguous match to a single V gene segment. In an earlier analysis of 450 to 750 of the donors, a V segment was called functional when productive rearrangements were above 56.7%, and segregating when the standard deviation between donors exceeded 5%. A statistical classification framework was built to diagnose cytomegalovirus status from the catalog of TCR beta chain sequences. A later analysis assigned V and J genes by comparing TCR nucleotide sequences with IMGT/GENE-DB human TR gene sequences. A later analysis assigned CDR3 sequences and most-parsimonious VDJ recombination scenarios with the TCRdist pipeline. In a later analysis, every TCR beta chain was defined by the combination of its CDR3 amino acid sequence and its V-gene family, and reads without a unique V-gene family were dropped. As a way to deal with suspected cross-contamination and a sequencing artifact, a later analysis dropped roughly 600 nucleotide sequences that were highly shared and had low generation probability. A later analysis calculated a clonal expansion index for each public chain from normalized within-repertoire ranks of inferred template counts. In a later analysis, generation probabilities were computed using a VDJ recombination model fitted to out-of-frame rearrangements, and the results were checked against IGoR. A later analysis scored TCR-TCR, TCR-HLA and TCR-CMV co-occurrence with hypergeometric tests, applying a repertoire-size bias correction to TCR pairs. A later analysis estimated false discovery rates by permuting HLA or CMV assignments 20 times. In a later analysis, co-occurring TCRs were grouped with DBSCAN, and TCRdist sequence similarity was added when clustering was performed within HLA-allele-positive subsets. Co-occurrence clustering excluded repertoires with fewer than 30,000 or more than 120,000 public chains, plus five with anomalous nucleotide sharing. TCRdb carries this immuneACCESS record with in-frame sequences only. Its versions omit some clonotypes, under half of them owing to an unresolved V gene in the studies checked, with the rest unexplained. V, J and clone size reflect that table, while D and trimming were determined from the DNA. This sample comprises 150,000 to 200,000 clones, 70% to 80% of them detected only once. The ten top clones hold about 1.3% of the sample.

The cohort was made up of approximately 700 healthy bone marrow donors. Cohort members were all nominally healthy when sampled, although unrecorded immune exposures were likely present. The donor tested CMV seronegative and was one of the 352 seronegative cohort members. A peripheral blood sample was provided by each donor, and peripheral blood mononuclear cells were used for TCR beta sequencing. Genomic DNA extraction from the blood cell samples was performed with the Qiagen DNeasy Blood Extraction Kit. The cysteine opens and the phenylalanine closes a CDR3 of 16 amino acids. The retained sequence is limited to the CDR3, 48 bases, with the frame set at the first base. CDR1 and CDR2, per the germline V gene, are SGDLS and YYNGEE. The trim is 4 bases for V and 1 base for J, with a gap of 17 bases between the germline ends. These data belong to a study of cytomegalovirus exposure and HLA in healthy donors (dated by TCRdb to about 2017). Turning to the overall study: In an earlier analysis of roughly 500 of the donors, about 260 Gb of sequence data and some 120 million unique TCR beta sequences from some 170 million T cells were reported. An early release covering roughly 600 HLA-typed donors comprised approximately 300 gigabases of sequencing data and approximately 85 million unique TCR sequences. Because of strong linkage in the cohort, five DR-DQ haplotypes were treated as single units for association and clustering. A later analysis re-analyzed previously published TCR beta repertoires from 550 to 700 donors and added high-resolution HLA genotyping to study TCR occurrence patterns. A later genetic analysis used genome-wide SNP genotypes for about 60% of the roughly 700 donors, treating that subset as a discovery cohort. All discovery cohort repertoires had been generated using a single sequencing platform. Both class I and class II loci were covered by HLA typing, at four-digit resolution. The study used immunosequencing to profile the T cell repertoires of more than 650 subjects and linked those repertoires to cytomegalovirus serostatus. Of the 350 to 450 genotyped donors, 75% to 85% were placed in the genetic ancestry cluster associated with self-reported Caucasian donors. The study was designed to test whether signatures of past pathogen exposure could be identified by cataloging public T cell receptors. Typing coverage varied by locus: roughly 620-640 donors for A, B, C, DRB1 and DQB1; 522 for DQA1; around 610 for DPA1; approximately 470 for DPB1. Donor age, sex, ethnicity and CMV serostatus were compiled alongside the repertoire data. In the later analysis, no new phenotypic data were used to find candidate immune exposures; instead, reliance was placed on TCR beta sequences and their occurrence across donors. Along with the approximately 700-subject first cohort, a separate validation cohort of over a hundred different subjects was used. In an earlier analysis of a few hundred of the donors, high-throughput TCR beta sequencing was used to judge whether each TCR beta V gene segment behaved as functional or pseudogenic. On average, roughly 240,000 unique TCR beta nucleotide sequences were sequenced per donor among 398 genotyped donors of the cohort, with roughly 18% of those sequences being non-productive. The study combined high-throughput TCR immunosequencing, statistical association of individual TCRs with disease status, and machine learning to predict cytomegalovirus infection status.

Paper-wide results and their limitations: Most CMV-associated TCR beta chains appeared to be HLA-restricted in a later analysis, and the HLA associations seemed to be driven largely by CMV exposure. Because counts were too low, 15 or so rarely observed V segments, including chromosome 9 orphons, were excluded from the earlier analysis of under 650 of the donors. The presence/absence analyses assumed that sequencing depth was roughly uniform across donors, and that assumption may not be true. Some IMGT-functional V segments, including TRBV6-2 and TRBV6-3, could not be told apart with the 87-base-pair reads, so those segments were excluded. According to a later genetic analysis, donors in an Asian-associated ancestry cluster had fewer N-insertions in productive TCRs than the approximately 700-donor mean. In a later analysis, TCR association rates were found to vary across HLA loci, with the most associated TCRs seen for DRB1 alleles and the fewest for HLA-C alleles. In the study, 150 to 200 TCR beta chains were listed as associated with cytomegalovirus. Linkage disequilibrium might explain the correlated functional status among segregating V segments, but an unknown experimental factor could not be ruled out. Specific HLA alleles were associated with 15,000 to 20,000 TCR beta sequences at a false discovery rate of 0.05 in a later analysis. A cluster of highly shared sequence variants was judged likely to represent a technical artifact of the sequencing pipeline. Strong co-occurrence of HLA alleles, especially DR and DQ, made assigning TCR associations to individual alleles difficult. According to a later analysis, parvovirus B19, influenza, CMV and Epstein-Barr virus appeared linked to several top co-occurrence clusters. A further reported finding was that TCR beta sequences accurately predicted the HLA-A and HLA-B alleles for most subjects in the first cohort. A later genetic analysis associated a missense DCLRE1C variant with V-gene and J-gene trimming of TCR beta chains, and an independent cohort replicated the association. HLA typing was unavailable for some donors at each locus, so association tests used only the typed subset. In vitro tests confirmed that a few of the cytomegalovirus-associated TCR beta chains recognize cytomegalovirus antigens. The authors suggested that the approach could potentially be generalized to other disease states and immunological phenotypes. The classifier was reported to diagnose cytomegalovirus status with high specificity and sensitivity in both the original and validation cohorts. An earlier analysis of approximately 600 of the donors showed that most TCR beta V segments appeared in productive rearrangements either about 87% or about 30% of the time, which broadly matched IMGT annotations. In a later analysis, HLA-associated TCR beta chains were found to be more clonally expanded and to have lower generation probabilities than equally common non-associated chains. In this cohort, only TCR beta chains were sequenced, and detectable features were limited by the absence of alpha or paired-chain data. CMV serostatus was the only immune exposure information available for the cohort. Most TCR sequences were seen in very few donors, while some public TCRs were found in many individuals.

Sequencing used PBMCs. The chain uses TRBV9 and TRBJ1-2; possibly the D gene is TRBD1, per 6 matching bases. This sequence originates from a man aged 30 to 39 in good health and CMV-seronegative. The nucleotide sequence reads as follows: TGTGCCAGCAGCCCCAATTCCAGGGGAAGTAACTATGGCTACACCTTC. Its translation is CASSPNSRGSNYGYTF.